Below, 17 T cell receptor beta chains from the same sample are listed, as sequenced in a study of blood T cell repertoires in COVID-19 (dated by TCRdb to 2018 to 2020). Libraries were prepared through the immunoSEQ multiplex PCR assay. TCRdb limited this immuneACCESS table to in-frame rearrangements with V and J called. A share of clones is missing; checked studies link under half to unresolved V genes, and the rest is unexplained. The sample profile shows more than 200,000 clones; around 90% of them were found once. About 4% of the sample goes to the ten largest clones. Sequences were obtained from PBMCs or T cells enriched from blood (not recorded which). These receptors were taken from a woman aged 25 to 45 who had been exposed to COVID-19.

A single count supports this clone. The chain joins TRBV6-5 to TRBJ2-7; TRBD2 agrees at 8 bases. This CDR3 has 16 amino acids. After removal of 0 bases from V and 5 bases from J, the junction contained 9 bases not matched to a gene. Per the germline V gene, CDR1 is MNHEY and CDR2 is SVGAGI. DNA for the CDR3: TGTGCCAGCAGTTACTCGAAGGCGGGAGGCGTCAACGAGCAGTACTTC. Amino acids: CASSYSKAGGVNEQYF.

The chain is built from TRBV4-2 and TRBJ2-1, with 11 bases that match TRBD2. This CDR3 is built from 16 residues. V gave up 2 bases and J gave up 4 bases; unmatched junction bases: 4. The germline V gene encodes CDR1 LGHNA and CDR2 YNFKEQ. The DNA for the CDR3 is TGTGCCAGCAGCCAATTGCGGACTAGCGGGTACAATGAGCAGTTCTTC. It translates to CASSQLRTSGYNEQFF.

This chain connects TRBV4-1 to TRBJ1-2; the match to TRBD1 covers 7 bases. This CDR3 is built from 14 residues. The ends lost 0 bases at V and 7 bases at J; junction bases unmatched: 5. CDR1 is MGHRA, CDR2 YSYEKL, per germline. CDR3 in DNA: TGCGCCAGCAGCCAAGATCCGAGGGGGCCTGGCTACACCTTC. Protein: CASSQDPRGPGYTF.

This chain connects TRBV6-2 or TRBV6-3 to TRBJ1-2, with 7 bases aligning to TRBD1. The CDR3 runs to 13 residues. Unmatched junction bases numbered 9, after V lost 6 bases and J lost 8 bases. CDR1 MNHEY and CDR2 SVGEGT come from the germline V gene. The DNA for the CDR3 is TGTGCCAGCAGCTCGACAGGGTTAGACGGCTACACCTTC. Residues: CASSSTGLDGYTF.

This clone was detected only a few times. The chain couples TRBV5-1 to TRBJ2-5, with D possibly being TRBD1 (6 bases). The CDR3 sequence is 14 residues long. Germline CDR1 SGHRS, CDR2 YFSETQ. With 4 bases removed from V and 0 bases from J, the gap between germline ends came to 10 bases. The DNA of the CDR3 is TGCGCCAGCAGCGGAGGACAGAACCAAGAGACCCAGTACTTC. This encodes CASSGGQNQETQYF. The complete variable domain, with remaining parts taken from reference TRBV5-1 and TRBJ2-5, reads KAGVTQTPRYLIKTRGQQVTLSCSPISGHRSVSWYQQTPGQGLQFLFEYFSETQRNKGNFPGRFSGRQFSNSRSEMNVSTLELGDSALYLCASSGGQNQETQYFGPGTRLLVL.

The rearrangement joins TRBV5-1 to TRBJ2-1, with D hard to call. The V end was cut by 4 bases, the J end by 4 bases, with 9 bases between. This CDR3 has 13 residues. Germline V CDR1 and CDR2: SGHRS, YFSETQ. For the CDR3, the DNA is TGCGCCAGCAGCGTAGCAGATTACAATGAGCAGTTCTTC. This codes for CASSVADYNEQFF. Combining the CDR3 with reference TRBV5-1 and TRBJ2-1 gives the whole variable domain KAGVTQTPRYLIKTRGQQVTLSCSPISGHRSVSWYQQTPGQGLQFLFEYFSETQRNKGNFPGRFSGRQFSNSRSEMNVSTLELGDSALYLCASSVADYNEQFFGPGTRLTVL.

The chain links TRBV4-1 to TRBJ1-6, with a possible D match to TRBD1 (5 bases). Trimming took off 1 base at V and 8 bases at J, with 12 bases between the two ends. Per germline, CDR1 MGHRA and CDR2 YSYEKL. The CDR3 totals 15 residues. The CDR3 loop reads CASSQGGGSDSPLHF. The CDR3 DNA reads TGCGCCAGCAGCCAAGGTGGGGGGTCGGATTCACCCCTCCACTTT.

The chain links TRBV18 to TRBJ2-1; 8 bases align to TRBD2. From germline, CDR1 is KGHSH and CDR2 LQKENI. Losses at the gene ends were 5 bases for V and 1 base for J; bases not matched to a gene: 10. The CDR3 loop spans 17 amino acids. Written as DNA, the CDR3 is TGTGCCAGCTCAAGATTGTCGGGAGGGCGGTCCTACAATGAGCAGTTCTTC. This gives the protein CASSRLSGGRSYNEQFF.

DNA of the CDR3: TGCGCCAGCAGAAGCGGGGTCTCCTACAATGAGCAGTTCTTC. It specifies CASRSGVSYNEQFF. The V and J genes are TRBV5-1 and TRBJ2-1, with TRBD2 matching over 7 bases. V shed 5 bases and J 0 bases; nucleotides not matched to a gene: 2. The CDR3 has 14 amino acids. CDR1 SGHRS and CDR2 YFSETQ come from the germline V gene.

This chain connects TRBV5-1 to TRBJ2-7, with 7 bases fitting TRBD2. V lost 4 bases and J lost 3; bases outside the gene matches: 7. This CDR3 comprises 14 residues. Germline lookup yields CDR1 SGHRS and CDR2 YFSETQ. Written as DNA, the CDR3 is TGCGCCAGCAGCCCCAGCGGGAAAGGCTACGAGCAGTACTTC. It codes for CASSPSGKGYEQYF. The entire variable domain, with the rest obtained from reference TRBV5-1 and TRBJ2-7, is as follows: KAGVTQTPRYLIKTRGQQVTLSCSPISGHRSVSWYQQTPGQGLQFLFEYFSETQRNKGNFPGRFSGRQFSNSRSEMNVSTLELGDSALYLCASSPSGKGYEQYFGPGTRLTVT.

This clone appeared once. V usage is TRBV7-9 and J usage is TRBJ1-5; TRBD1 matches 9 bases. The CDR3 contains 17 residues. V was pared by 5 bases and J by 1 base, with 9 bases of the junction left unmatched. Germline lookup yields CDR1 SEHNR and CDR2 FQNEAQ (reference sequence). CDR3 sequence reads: CASSSWTGDPSNQPQHF. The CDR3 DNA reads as TGTGCCAGCAGCAGCTGGACAGGGGACCCCAGCAATCAGCCCCAGCATTTT.

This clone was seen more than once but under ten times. Here the CDR3 reads CSASYGESENSPLHF. The CDR3 DNA sequence: TGCAGTGCTAGTTATGGGGAGTCGGAGAATTCACCCCTCCACTTT. V gene TRBV20-1 combines with J gene TRBJ1-6; the D is unclear. V lost 3 bases and J lost 7, with 16 bases in between. The germline V gene encodes CDR1 DFQATT and CDR2 SNEGSKA (reference sequence). This CDR3 region has 15 residues.

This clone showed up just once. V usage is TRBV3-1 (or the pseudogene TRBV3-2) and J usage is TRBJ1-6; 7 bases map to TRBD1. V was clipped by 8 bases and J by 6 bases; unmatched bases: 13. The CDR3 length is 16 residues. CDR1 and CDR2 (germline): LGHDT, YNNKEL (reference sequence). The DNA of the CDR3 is TGTGCCAGCGCCAGGGGGGTCTCGATGGGTAATTCACCCCTCCACTTT. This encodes CASARGVSMGNSPLHF.

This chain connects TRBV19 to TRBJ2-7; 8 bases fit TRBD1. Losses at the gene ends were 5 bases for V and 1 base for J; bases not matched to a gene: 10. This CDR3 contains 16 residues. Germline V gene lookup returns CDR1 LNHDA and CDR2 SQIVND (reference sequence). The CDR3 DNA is TGTGCCAGTAGTTTGGCCGGGACAGGCCTATCCTACGAGCAGTACTTC. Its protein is CASSLAGTGLSYEQYF.

CDR3 in amino acids: CASSLEGGDQPQHF. Written as DNA, the CDR3 is TGCGCCAGCAGCTTGGAAGGGGGCGACCAGCCCCAGCATTTT. The V call is TRBV5-1, the J call TRBJ1-5, with 7 positions matching TRBD1. Germline CDR1 is SGHRS and CDR2 is YFSETQ. With V trimmed by 0 bases and J by 7 bases, 4 bases remained unmatched. CDR3 length equals 14 residues.

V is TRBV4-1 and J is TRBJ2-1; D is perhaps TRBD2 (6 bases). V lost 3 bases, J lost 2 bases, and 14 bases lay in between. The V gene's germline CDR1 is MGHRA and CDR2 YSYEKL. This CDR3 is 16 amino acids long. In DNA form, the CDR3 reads TGCGCCAGCAGCCACCCTCCTAGCGAAACCTACAATGAGCAGTTCTTC. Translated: CASSHPPSETYNEQFF.

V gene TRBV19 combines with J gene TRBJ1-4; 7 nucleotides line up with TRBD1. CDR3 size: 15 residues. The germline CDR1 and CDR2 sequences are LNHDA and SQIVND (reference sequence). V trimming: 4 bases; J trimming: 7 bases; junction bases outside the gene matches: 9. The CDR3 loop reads CASSKRRGLSEKLFF. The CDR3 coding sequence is TGTGCCAGTAGTAAGCGGAGGGGGCTGAGTGAAAAACTGTTTTTT.